The rows below give T cell receptor beta chains drawn from one sample of a study of shared clonotypes between healthy human individuals. Assay used: immunoSEQ multiplex PCR; TCRdb lists only in-frame clones, some missing. The sample has 1,400,000 or so clones, approximately 98.5% seen once. The sequenced sample was naive CD4+ T cells sorted from blood. These receptors were taken from a man aged 25 to 40 in good health. The CDR3 runs from the conserved cysteine through the conserved F or W. A D gene is named only where the DNA matches it firmly. Where a row states a size, it is once, few, many or the class of an expanded clone; other rows omit it.

v_gene	abundance	j_gene	d_gene	CDR3aa	CDR3nt
TRBV29-1	NA	TRBJ2-3	TRBD1	CSVGQGATDTQYF	TGCAGCGTAGGACAGGGTGCAACAGATACGCAGTATTTT
TRBV7-7	NA	TRBJ2-1	NA	CASSLGNVGNNEQFF	TGTGCCAGCAGCTTGGGTAACGTAGGCAACAATGAGCAGTTCTTC
TRBV14	once	TRBJ2-3	NA	CASSQVQDTQYF	TGTGCCAGCAGCCAAGTTCAAGATACGCAGTATTTT
TRBV6-1	NA	TRBJ2-5	NA	CASSEGPGETQYF	TGTGCCAGCAGTGAAGGGCCAGGGGAGACCCAGTACTTC
TRBV14	NA	TRBJ2-7	NA	CASSRYLGVTSEEQYF	TGTGCCAGCAGCCGGTACCTTGGGGTGACCTCAGAGGAGCAGTACTTC
TRBV5-4	NA	TRBJ2-1	NA	CASSLERGALEQFF	TGTGCCAGCAGCTTGGAACGGGGGGCCCTTGAGCAGTTCTTC
TRBV7-9	NA	TRBJ1-4	NA	CASSRLELATNEKLFF	TGTGCCAGCAGCCGACTTGAACTTGCAACTAATGAAAAACTGTTTTTT
TRBV9	NA	TRBJ2-5	TRBD1	CASSSTGGQTQYF	TGTGCCAGCAGCTCAACAGGGGGCCAGACCCAGTACTTC
TRBV29-1	once	TRBJ2-3	NA	CSVVGQSDTQYF	TGCAGCGTTGTGGGGCAATCAGATACGCAGTATTTT
TRBV27	NA	TRBJ2-5	NA	CASSSPSETQYF	TGTGCCAGCAGTTCCCCCTCGGAGACCCAGTACTTC
TRBV2	NA	TRBJ1-2	NA	CASSQRNYGYTF	TGTGCCAGCAGCCAGAGAAACTATGGCTACACCTTC
TRBV14	NA	TRBJ1-1	NA	CASSRRPTANTEAFF	TGTGCCAGCAGCCGCCGTCCGACGGCGAACACTGAAGCTTTCTTT